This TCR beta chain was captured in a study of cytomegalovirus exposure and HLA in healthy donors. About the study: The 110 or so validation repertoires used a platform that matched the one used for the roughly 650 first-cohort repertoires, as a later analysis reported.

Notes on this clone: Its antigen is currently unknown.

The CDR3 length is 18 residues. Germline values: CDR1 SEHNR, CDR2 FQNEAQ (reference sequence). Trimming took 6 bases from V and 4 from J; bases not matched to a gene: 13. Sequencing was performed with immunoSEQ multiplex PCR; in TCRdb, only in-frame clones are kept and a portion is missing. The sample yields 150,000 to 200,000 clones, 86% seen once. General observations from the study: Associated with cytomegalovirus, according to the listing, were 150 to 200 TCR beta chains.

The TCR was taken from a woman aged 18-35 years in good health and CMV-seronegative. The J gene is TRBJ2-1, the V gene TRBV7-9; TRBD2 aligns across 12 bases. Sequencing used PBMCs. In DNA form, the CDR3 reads TGTGCCAGCAGTAAAGGTAGCGGAGGGACTAGCGGGTACAATGAGCAGTTCTTC. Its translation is CASSKGSGGTSGYNEQFF. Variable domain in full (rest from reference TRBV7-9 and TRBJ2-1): DTGVSQNPRHKITKRGQNVTFRCDPISEHNRLYWYRQTLGQGPEFLTYFQNEAQLEKSRLLSDRFSAERPKGSFSTLEIQRTEQGDSAMYLCASSKGSGGTSGYNEQFFGPGTRLTVL.